The 6 T cell receptor beta chains presented below share a single source sample, sequenced in a study of technical replicates of blood from a handful of donors. Method: immunoSEQ multiplex PCR; TCRdb's copy keeps in-frame clones and lacks some. Among 95,000 to 100,000 clones listed, 90% to 96% were seen once. The sample was T cells isolated from PBMCs. Receptors were obtained from a human donor in good health.

The chain combines TRBV27 with TRBJ1-1; 8 nucleotides align to TRBD1. Germline trimming cut 0 bases from V and 10 bases from J; bases unmatched to any gene: 1. There are 12 residues in the CDR3. Per the germline V gene, CDR1 is MNHEY and CDR2 is SMNVEV (reference sequence). The CDR3 DNA is TGTGCCAGCAGTTTATCGCAGGGGGCAGCTTTCTTT. Translation: CASSLSQGAAFF.

The V call is TRBV10-3, the J call TRBJ2-5; 12 bases align to TRBD1. The ends lost 2 bases at V and 5 bases at J; junction bases unmatched: 9. CDR3 length: 17 amino acids. Germline CDR1 ENHRY, CDR2 SYGVKD. CDR3 sequence: CAISEGFGTGGMETQYF. CDR3 DNA: TGTGCCATCAGTGAGGGTTTCGGGACAGGGGGCATGGAGACCCAGTACTTC.

The sample holds one count of this clone. V usage is TRBV2 and J usage is TRBJ1-2; D perhaps matches TRBD1 (6 bases). CDR3 length: 14 amino acids. V lost 6 bases, J lost 6 bases, and 17 bases lay in between. Germline CDR1 is SNHLY and CDR2 is FYNNEI. The CDR3 here is CASRRQEALDGYTF. The CDR3 nucleotides read TGTGCCAGCAGACGACAGGAAGCGTTGGATGGCTACACCTTC.

The V call is TRBV5-5, the J call TRBJ2-1, with 7 bases aligning to TRBD2. After removal of 4 bases from V and 7 bases from J, the junction contained 11 bases not matched to a gene. The CDR3 consists of 15 residues. The germline V gene encodes CDR1 SGHKS and CDR2 YYEKEE (reference sequence). CDR3 residues: CASSPLGGTKNEQFF. The CDR3 coding sequence is TGTGCCAGCAGCCCGCTGGGAGGGACGAAAAATGAGCAGTTCTTC.

This chain uses TRBV6-1 with TRBJ1-6; tentatively, D is TRBD1 (5 bases). The CDR3 runs to 14 residues. The V and J ends lost 6 bases and 8 bases respectively, with 14 bases between them. Germline V gene lookup returns CDR1 MNHNS and CDR2 SASEGT. CDR3 in DNA: TGTGCCAGCAGGGAGGGACCGGGGCATTCACCCCTCCACTTT. Protein product: CASREGPGHSPLHF.

The chain carries TRBV12-5 and TRBJ2-7; D not certain. The germline V and J ends were trimmed by 5 bases and 0 bases, with 17 bases remaining between them. Germline V gene lookup returns CDR1 LGHNT and CDR2 FRNRAP. This CDR3 comprises 16 residues. The CDR3 DNA is TGTGCTAGTGGTCCTACCATGTACCGCGCCTCCTACGAGCAGTACTTC. Residues: CASGPTMYRASYEQYF.